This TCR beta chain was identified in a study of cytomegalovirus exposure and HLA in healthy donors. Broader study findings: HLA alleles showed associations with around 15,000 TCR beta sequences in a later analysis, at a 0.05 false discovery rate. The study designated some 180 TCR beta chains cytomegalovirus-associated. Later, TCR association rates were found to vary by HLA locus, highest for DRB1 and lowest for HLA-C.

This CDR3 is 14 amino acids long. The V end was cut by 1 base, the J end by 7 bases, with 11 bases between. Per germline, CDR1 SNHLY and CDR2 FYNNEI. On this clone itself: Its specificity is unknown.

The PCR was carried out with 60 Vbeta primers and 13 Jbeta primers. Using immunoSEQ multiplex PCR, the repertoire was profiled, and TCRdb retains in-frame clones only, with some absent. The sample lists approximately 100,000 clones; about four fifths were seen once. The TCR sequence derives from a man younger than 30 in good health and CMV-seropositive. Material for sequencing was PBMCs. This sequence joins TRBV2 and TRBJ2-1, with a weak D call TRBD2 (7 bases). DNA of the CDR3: TGTGCCAGCAGTGAAGGGGGGGGGCGGAATGAGCAGTTCTTC. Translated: CASSEGGGRNEQFF.